The clone carrying this T cell receptor beta chain was seen many times. Its specificity is unknown. Library construction for TCR beta used iRepertoire HTBI primers and Arm-PCR of CDR3 regions. In the original processing: Identification of gene segments yielded more than 60 TRBV and 14 to 15 TRBJ across samples. TCRdb ran MiXCR on the multiplex PCR reads and lists one entry per CDR3 protein. It is TCRdb's table, rather than the study itself, that gives the V and J calls and clone size. The sample holds about 470,000 distinct CDR3 sequences, about 22% seen once. The data stem from a study of regulatory T cells in long-lasting Graves disease. General study findings and limits: Persistent patients had more shared public clonotypes (under 3,000) than new patients (966). The analysis examined peripheral blood only and excluded thyroid tissue.

Time point in this sample: persistent/refractory GD, antithyroid drugs over 5 years with positive TRAb. The TCR library was prepared using RNA isolated from PBMCs. This sequence originates from a female donor with Graves disease. Sequenced here: peripheral blood mononuclear cells (PBMCs), sampled when the disease was refractory, from a patient treated with antithyroid drugs.

CDR3 sequence: CASSLVAGASYEQYF. The DNA for the CDR3 is TGTGCCAGCAGCTTAGTAGCGGGGGCCTCCTACGAGCAGTACTTC. V gene TRBV11-1 combines with J gene TRBJ2-7; 9 bases map to TRBD2. V shed 1 base, J shed 0 bases, and the junction held 1 base outside the gene matches. CDR1 and CDR2 (germline): SGHAT, FQDESV (reference sequence). This CDR3 is built from 15 residues.